These 5 T cell receptor beta chains originate from one sample sequenced in a study of shared clonotypes between healthy human individuals. Profiled with immunoSEQ multiplex PCR; TCRdb holds only in-frame clones, not every one. The table has about 2.4 million clones, approximately 93% seen once. Source material: naive CD4+ T cells from PBMCs. Regarding subset: CD45RA+ positively selected. Every receptor here comes from a man aged 18 to 29 in good health. Some clones in this sample may be carry-over from other donors' samples.

This clone was detected once. This chain connects TRBV9 to TRBJ2-7; 9 bases are a match to TRBD1. Germline V gene data show CDR1 as SGDLS and CDR2 as YYNGEE. The CDR3 spans 15 residues. Losses at the gene ends were 6 bases for V and 2 bases for J; bases not matched to a gene: 9. CDR3 bases: TGTGCCAGCACCCGCGGGGACAGGGTCACCTACGAGCAGTACTTC. This codes for CASTRGDRVTYEQYF.

The chain has TRBV5-6 and TRBJ1-1; 9 bases agree with TRBD1. This CDR3 region has 12 residues. Trimming at V came to 0 bases and at J to 10 bases, leaving 1 base not matched to a gene. Per the germline V gene, CDR1 is SGHDT and CDR2 is YYEEEE. CDR3 nucleotide sequence: TGTGCCAGCAGCTTGGAACAGGGGGCAGCTTTCTTT. Translated: CASSLEQGAAFF.

The chain employs TRBV7-2 and TRBJ2-3; a possible D gene is TRBD2 (5 bases). Germline V CDR1 and CDR2: SGHTA, FQGNSA. V was cut by 0 bases and J by 0 bases, with 10 bases left in between. The CDR3 runs 16 residues. For the CDR3, the DNA is TGTGCCAGCAGCTTAGCAGGCGGGCCCAGCACAGATACGCAGTATTTT. It translates to CASSLAGGPSTDTQYF.

The chain couples TRBV27 to TRBJ2-2, with D possibly being TRBD2 (7 bases). Germline V lookup: CDR1 MNHEY, CDR2 SMNVEV (reference sequence). V was shortened by 4 bases and J by 4 bases, with 19 bases between the two germline ends. The CDR3 has 17 amino acids. The CDR3 region is CASSSSLGGGPTGELFF. CDR3 nucleotide sequence: TGTGCCAGCAGTTCGTCCTTAGGGGGGGGCCCCACCGGGGAGCTGTTTTTT.

This clone has just one count. The chain links TRBV7-9 to TRBJ1-2; 12 nucleotides line up with TRBD1. CDR1 SEHNR and CDR2 FQNEAQ come from the germline V gene (reference sequence). Trimming cost V 5 bases and J 5 bases; bases outside gene matches: 12. The CDR3 extends over 17 amino acids. CDR3: CASSPKTGQGALYGYTF. In DNA form, the CDR3 reads TGTGCCAGCAGCCCGAAGACGGGACAGGGGGCCCTTTATGGCTACACCTTC.